This T cell receptor beta chain was obtained from a study of blood T cell repertoires in COVID-19. CDR3 length: 16 amino acids. J was trimmed by 2 bases and V by 4 bases; bases with no gene match: 9. Germline V gene data show CDR1 as SGDLS and CDR2 as YYNGEE. This table comes from immunoSEQ multiplex PCR, and its TCRdb copy is limited to in-frame clones, with some not included. Of about 96,000 clones listed, about three quarters are singletons. The TCR originated in a man in his forties or fifties who had recovered from COVID-19. Sequenced: peripheral blood. The chain has TRBV9 and TRBJ2-5, with 9 bases that match TRBD2. The CDR3 sequence: CASSPSVAGEQETQYF. The CDR3 DNA sequence: TGTGCCAGCAGCCCTTCGGTAGCGGGGGAGCAAGAGACCCAGTACTTC.